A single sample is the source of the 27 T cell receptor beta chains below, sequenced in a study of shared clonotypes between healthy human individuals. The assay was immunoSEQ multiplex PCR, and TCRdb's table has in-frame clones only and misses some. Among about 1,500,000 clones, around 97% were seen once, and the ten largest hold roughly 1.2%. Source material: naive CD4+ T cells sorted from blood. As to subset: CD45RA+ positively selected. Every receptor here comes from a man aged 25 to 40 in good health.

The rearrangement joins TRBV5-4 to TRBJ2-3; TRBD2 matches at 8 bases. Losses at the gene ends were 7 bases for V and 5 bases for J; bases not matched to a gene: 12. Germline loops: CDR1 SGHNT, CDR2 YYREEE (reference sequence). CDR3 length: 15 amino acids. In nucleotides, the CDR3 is TGTGCCAGCGGTACCGGAAGCGGGAGTATAGATACGCAGTATTTT. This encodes CASGTGSGSIDTQYF.

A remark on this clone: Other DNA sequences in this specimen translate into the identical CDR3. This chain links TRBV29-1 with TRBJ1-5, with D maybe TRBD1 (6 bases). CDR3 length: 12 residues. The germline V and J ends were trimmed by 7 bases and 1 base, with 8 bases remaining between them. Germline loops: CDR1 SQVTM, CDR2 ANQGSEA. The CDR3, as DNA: TGCAGCGCAGGGGACAGCAATCAGCCCCAGCATTTT. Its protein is CSAGDSNQPQHF.

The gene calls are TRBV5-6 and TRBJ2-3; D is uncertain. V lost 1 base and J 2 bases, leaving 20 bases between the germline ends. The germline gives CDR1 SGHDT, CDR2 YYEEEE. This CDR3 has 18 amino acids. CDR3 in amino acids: CASSLFLADRSNTDTQYF. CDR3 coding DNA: TGTGCCAGCAGCTTGTTCTTGGCCGACCGCTCAAACACAGATACGCAGTATTTT.

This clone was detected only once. CDR3 amino acids: CATSGPGLAGGPGLHEQFF. The CDR3 DNA follows: TGTGCCACCAGCGGACCGGGACTAGCGGGAGGGCCCGGTTTGCATGAGCAGTTCTTC. The V gene is TRBV15, the J gene TRBJ2-1, with 16 bases that match TRBD2. V shed 5 bases and J 8 bases; nucleotides not matched to a gene: 15. The CDR3 consists of 19 residues. Germline assignment: CDR1 LNHNV and CDR2 YYDKDF (reference sequence).

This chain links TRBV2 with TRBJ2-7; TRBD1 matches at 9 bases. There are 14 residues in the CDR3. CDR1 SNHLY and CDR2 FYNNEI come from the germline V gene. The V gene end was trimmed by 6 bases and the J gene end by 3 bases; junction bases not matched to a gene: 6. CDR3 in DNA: TGTGCCAGCAGCCCGGGACAGGGAATCTACGAGCAGTACTTC. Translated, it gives CASSPGQGIYEQYF.

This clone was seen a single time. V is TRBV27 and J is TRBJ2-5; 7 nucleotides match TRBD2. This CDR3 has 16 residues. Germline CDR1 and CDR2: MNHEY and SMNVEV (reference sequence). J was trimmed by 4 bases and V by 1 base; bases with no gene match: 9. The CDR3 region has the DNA TGTGCCAGCAGTTTATTAGGCGGGAGATATCGAGAGACCCAGTACTTC. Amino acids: CASSLLGGRYRETQYF.

Here the CDR3 reads CSVEGVQRGFTDTQYF. CDR3 bases: TGCAGCGTTGAAGGGGTCCAGCGGGGGTTCACAGATACGCAGTATTTT. This chain connects TRBV29-1 to TRBJ2-3, with 8 positions matching TRBD2. This CDR3 is 16 amino acids long. V lost 1 base and J lost 2; bases outside the gene matches: 8. Looked up from germline, CDR1 is SQVTM and CDR2 is ANQGSEA.

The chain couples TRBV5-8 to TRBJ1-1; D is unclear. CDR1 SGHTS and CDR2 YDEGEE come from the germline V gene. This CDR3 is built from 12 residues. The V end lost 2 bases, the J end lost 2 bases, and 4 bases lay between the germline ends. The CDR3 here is CASSLRNTEAFF. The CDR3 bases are TGTGCCAGCAGCTTAAGAAACACTGAAGCTTTCTTT.

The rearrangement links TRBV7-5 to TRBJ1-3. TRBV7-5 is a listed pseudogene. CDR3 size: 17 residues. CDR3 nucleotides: TGTGTCAGAAGCTTAGCGCGGAGACGCAACTCTGGAAACACCATATATTTT. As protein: CVRSLARRRNSGNTIYF.

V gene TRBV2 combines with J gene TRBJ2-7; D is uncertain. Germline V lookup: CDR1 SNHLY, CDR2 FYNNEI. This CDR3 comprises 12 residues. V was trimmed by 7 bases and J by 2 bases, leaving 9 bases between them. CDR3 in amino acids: CASMDETYEQYF. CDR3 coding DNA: TGTGCCAGCATGGACGAGACCTACGAGCAGTACTTC.

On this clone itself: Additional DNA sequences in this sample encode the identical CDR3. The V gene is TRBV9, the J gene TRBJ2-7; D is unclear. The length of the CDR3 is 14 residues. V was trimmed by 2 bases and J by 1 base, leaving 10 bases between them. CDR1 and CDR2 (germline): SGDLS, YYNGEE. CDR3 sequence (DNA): TGTGCCAGCAGCGTCGACGGTCGTTCCTACGAGCAGTACTTC. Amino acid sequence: CASSVDGRSYEQYF.

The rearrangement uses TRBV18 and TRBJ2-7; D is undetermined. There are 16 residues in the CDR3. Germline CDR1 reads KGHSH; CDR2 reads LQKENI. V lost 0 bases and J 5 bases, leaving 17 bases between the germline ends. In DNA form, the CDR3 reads TGTGCCAGCTCACCACCTAGGTTTTGGGCTGGTAACGAGCAGTACTTC. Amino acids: CASSPPRFWAGNEQYF.

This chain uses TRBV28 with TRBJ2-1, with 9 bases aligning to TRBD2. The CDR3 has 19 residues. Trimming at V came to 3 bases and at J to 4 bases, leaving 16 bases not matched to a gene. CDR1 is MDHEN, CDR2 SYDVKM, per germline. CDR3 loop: CASSFAPAGGPSTYNEQFF. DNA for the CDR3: TGTGCCAGCAGTTTCGCCCCAGCGGGAGGACCGTCCACTTACAATGAGCAGTTCTTC.

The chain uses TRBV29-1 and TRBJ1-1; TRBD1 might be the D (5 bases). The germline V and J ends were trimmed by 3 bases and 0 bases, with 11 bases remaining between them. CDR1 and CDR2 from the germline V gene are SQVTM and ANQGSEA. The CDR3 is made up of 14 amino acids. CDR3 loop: CSVELTAMNTEAFF. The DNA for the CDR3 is TGCAGCGTTGAGTTGACAGCGATGAACACTGAAGCTTTCTTT.

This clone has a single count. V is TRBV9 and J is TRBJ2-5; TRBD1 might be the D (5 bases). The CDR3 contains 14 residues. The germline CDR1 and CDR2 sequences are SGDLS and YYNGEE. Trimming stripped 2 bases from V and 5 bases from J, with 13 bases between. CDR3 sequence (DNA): TGTGCCAGCAGCGTTACAGGTGATTGGGAGACCCAGTACTTC. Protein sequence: CASSVTGDWETQYF.

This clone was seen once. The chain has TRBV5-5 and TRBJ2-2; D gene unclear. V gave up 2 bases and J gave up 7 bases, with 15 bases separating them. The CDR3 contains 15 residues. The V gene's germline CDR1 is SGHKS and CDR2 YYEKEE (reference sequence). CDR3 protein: CASSFASPAVGELFF. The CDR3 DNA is TGTGCCAGCAGCTTTGCCAGCCCTGCGGTCGGGGAGCTGTTTTTT.

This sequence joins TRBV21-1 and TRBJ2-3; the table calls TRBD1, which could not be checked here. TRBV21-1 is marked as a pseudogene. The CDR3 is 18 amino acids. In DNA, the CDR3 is TGTGCCAGCAGCTCGGCTCCCATCAGGGGAACCTTCACAGATACGCAGTATTTT. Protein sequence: CASSSAPIRGTFTDTQYF.

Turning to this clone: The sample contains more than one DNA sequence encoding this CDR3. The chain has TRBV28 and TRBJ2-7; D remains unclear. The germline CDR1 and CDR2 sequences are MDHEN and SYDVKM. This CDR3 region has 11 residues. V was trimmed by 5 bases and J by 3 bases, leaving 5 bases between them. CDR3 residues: CASSDIYEQYF. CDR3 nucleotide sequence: TGTGCCAGCAGTGATATCTACGAGCAGTACTTC.

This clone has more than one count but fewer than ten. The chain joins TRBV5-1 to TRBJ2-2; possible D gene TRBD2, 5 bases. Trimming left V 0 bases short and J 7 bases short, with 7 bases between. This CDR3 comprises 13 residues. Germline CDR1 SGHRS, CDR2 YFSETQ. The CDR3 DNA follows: TGCGCCAGCAGCTTGGAAGCGGTCGGGGAGCTGTTTTTT. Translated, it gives CASSLEAVGELFF. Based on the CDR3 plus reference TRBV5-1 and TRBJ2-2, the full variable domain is KAGVTQTPRYLIKTRGQQVTLSCSPISGHRSVSWYQQTPGQGLQFLFEYFSETQRNKGNFPGRFSGRQFSNSRSEMNVSTLELGDSALYLCASSLEAVGELFFGEGSRLTVL.

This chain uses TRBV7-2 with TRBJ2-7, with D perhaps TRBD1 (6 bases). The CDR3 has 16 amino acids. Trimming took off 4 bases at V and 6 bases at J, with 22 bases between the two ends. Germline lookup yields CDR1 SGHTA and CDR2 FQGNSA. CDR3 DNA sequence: TGTGCCAGCAGCTCCCACAGATCTATACAGGGAACCGAGCAGTACTTC. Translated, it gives CASSSHRSIQGTEQYF.

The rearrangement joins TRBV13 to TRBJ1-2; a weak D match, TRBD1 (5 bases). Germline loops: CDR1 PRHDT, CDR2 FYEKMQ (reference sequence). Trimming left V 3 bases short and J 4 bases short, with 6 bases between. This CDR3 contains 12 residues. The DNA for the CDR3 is TGTGCCAGCAGCTTCGGGACCTATGGCTACACCTTC. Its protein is CASSFGTYGYTF.

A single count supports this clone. The CDR3 protein is CASTQAGTGVYEQYF. Here the CDR3 DNA reads TGTGCCAGCACTCAAGCCGGGACAGGGGTCTACGAGCAGTACTTC. The rearrangement joins TRBV27 to TRBJ2-7, with 10 positions matching TRBD1. Germline CDR1 reads MNHEY; CDR2 reads SMNVEV (reference sequence). CDR3 length equals 15 residues. Trimming took 7 bases from V and 3 from J; bases not matched to a gene: 9.

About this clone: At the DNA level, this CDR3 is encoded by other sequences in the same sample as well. CDR3 sequence: CASSRDRGYEQYF. The CDR3 bases are TGTGCCAGCAGCCGGGACAGGGGCTACGAGCAGTACTTC. The gene calls are TRBV28 and TRBJ2-7; 10 nucleotides align to TRBD1. Germline V CDR1 and CDR2: MDHEN, SYDVKM. The trim removed 6 bases at V and 3 bases at J, leaving 2 bases unmatched. The CDR3 extends over 13 amino acids.

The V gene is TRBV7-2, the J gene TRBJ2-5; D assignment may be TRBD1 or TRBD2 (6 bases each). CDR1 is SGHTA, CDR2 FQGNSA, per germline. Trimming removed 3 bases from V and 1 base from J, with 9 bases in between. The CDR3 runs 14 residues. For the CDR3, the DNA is TGTGCCAGCAGCTTCCGGGGGCCCCAAGAGACCCAGTACTTC. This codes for CASSFRGPQETQYF.

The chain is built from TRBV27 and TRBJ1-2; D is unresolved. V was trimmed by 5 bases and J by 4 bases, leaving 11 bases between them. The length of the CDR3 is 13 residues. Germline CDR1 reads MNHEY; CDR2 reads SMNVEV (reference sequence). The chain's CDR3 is CASSRVLGYGYTF. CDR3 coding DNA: TGTGCCAGCAGTAGGGTCCTTGGCTATGGCTACACCTTC.

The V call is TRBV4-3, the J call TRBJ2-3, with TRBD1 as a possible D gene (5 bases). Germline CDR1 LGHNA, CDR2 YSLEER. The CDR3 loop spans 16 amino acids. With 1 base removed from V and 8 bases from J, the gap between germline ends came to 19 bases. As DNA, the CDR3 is TGCGCCAGCAGCCAAGGGTCTGTTGGGGCCGGCGTTACGCAGTATTTT. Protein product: CASSQGSVGAGVTQYF.

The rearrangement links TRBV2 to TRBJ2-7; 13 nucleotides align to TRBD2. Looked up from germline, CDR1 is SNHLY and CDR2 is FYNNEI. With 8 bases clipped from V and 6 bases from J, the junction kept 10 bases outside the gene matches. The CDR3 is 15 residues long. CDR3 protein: CASGREGLAGTEQYF. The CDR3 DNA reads TGTGCCAGCGGGAGAGAGGGACTAGCGGGAACCGAGCAGTACTTC.